The table lists the clone carrying this T cell receptor beta chain with many counts. Its antigen is undetermined. TCRdb re-called the reads with MiXCR, one entry per CDR3 protein. The sample has under 800,000 distinct CDR3 sequences, less than 25% seen once. The data belong to a study of T cell repertoires in cytomegalovirus infection. About the study: Public signatures in TCR beta pointed to CMV infection and matching HLA type.

Overall study findings and caveats: Cumulative public TCR beta family frequency identified carriers of CMV plus the relevant HLA.

Per germline, CDR1 SGHTA and CDR2 FQGNSA. The length of the CDR3 is 14 residues. V dropped 2 bases and J dropped 6 bases, with 13 bases sitting between them. V gene TRBV7-2 combines with J gene TRBJ1-1; D may be TRBD1 (6 bases). The sequencing sample was made of CD8+ T cells from PBMCs. This clonotype was sampled from a human donor in good health (CMV status not recorded). Some clones in this sample may be carry-over from other donors' samples. CDR3 bases: TGTGCCAGCAGCTTATTAATAAAGGGGGCTGAAGCTTTCTTT. The encoded protein is CASSLLIKGAEAFF.